This T cell receptor (beta chain) was recorded in a study of PD-1 blockade in mismatch repair-deficient tumors. Time point specified: roughly 11-day in vitro stimulation with candidate neoantigen peptide 2. TCRs were sequenced from a few patients responding to pembrolizumab. Cells were stimulated around ten days with each of several ELISpot-reactive neoantigens. The repertoire was sequenced with immunoSEQ multiplex PCR; TCRdb's copy has only in-frame clones and lacks some. The sample consists of about 9,800 clones, around 88% of them appearing once. V was pared by 4 bases and J by 0 bases, with 9 bases between. This CDR3 contains 13 residues. Looked up from germline, CDR1 is GTSNPN and CDR2 is SVGIG (reference sequence). As for this clone: Its antigen is not identified.

This clonotype was sampled from an adult with mismatch repair-deficient cancer. This specimen was cells cultured in vitro, taken from a patient treated with pembrolizumab. The chain uses TRBV30 and TRBJ1-1; D is uncertain. CDR3 bases: TGTGCCTGGAAGAGAAACATGAACACTGAAGCTTTCTTT. The encoded protein is CAWKRNMNTEAFF. The entire variable domain, with the rest obtained from reference TRBV30 and TRBJ1-1, is as follows: SQTIHQWPATLVQPVGSPLSLECTVEGTSNPNLYWYRQAAGRGLQLLFYSVGIGQISSEVPQNLSASRPQDRQFILSSKKLLLSDSGFYLCAWKRNMNTEAFFGQGTRLTVV.